A single sample is the source of the 12 T cell receptor beta chains below, sequenced in a study of blood T cell repertoires in COVID-19. Using immunoSEQ multiplex PCR, the repertoire was profiled, and TCRdb retains in-frame clones only, with some absent. The table records 250,000 or so clones, approximately 89% of them present only once. Sequencing input: peripheral blood. The receptors originated from a man in his forties or fifties with active or convalescent COVID-19.

This chain joins TRBV29-1 and TRBJ2-7; 10 bases map to TRBD1. The CDR3 runs 13 residues. V was pared by 8 bases and J by 3 bases, with 7 bases of the junction left unmatched. Germline V lookup: CDR1 SQVTM, CDR2 ANQGSEA. CDR3 in DNA: TGCAGCTCGTCGGGACAGGGGAACTACGAGCAGTACTTC. It codes for CSSSGQGNYEQYF.

This clone was found a few times. This chain joins TRBV6-4 and TRBJ1-2; no reliable D call. Germline loops: CDR1 MRHNA, CDR2 SNTAGT. V was clipped by 0 bases and J by 2 bases, with 7 bases between them. This CDR3 spans 14 amino acids. The CDR3 reads CASSDSIGNYGYTF. The CDR3 DNA follows: TGTGCCAGCAGTGACTCGATCGGGAACTATGGCTACACCTTC.

The V call is TRBV28, the J call TRBJ1-2; 7 bases align to TRBD1. V lost 5 bases to trimming and J lost 2 bases; unmatched junction nucleotides: 20. CDR3 length equals 19 residues. From germline, CDR1 is MDHEN and CDR2 SYDVKM. The CDR3 region is CASSPGVLLQPGQNYGYTF. The CDR3 coding sequence is TGTGCCAGCAGTCCGGGGGTCTTGCTGCAACCGGGACAGAACTATGGCTACACCTTC.

This chain uses TRBV5-8 with TRBJ1-1, with 9 bases lining up with TRBD1. The CDR3 runs 14 residues. V trimming: 1 base; J trimming: 4 bases; junction bases outside the gene matches: 2. CDR1 is SGHTS and CDR2 is YDEGEE in the germline V gene. The CDR3 sequence: CASSLQGQGTEAFF. For the CDR3, the DNA is TGTGCCAGCAGCTTGCAGGGACAGGGCACTGAAGCTTTCTTT.

The gene calls are TRBV3-1 (or the pseudogene TRBV3-2) and TRBJ2-1, with 7 bases that match TRBD1. V gave up 5 bases and J gave up 6 bases; unmatched junction bases: 10. Germline lookup yields CDR1 LGHDT and CDR2 YNNKEL (reference sequence). This CDR3 region has 15 residues. The CDR3 loop reads CASSYRGQNVNEQFF. CDR3 nucleotides: TGTGCCAGCAGCTATCGGGGACAGAACGTCAATGAGCAGTTCTTC.

This chain joins TRBV30 and TRBJ1-6; D unclear. This CDR3 spans 14 amino acids. The ends were cut back, 5 bases at V and 6 bases at J, with 14 bases in the middle. Germline CDR1 reads GTSNPN; CDR2 reads SVGIG (reference sequence). In DNA form, the CDR3 reads TGTGCCTGGGCGCTCGAGAGGCCTAATTCACCCCTCCACTTT. It codes for CAWALERPNSPLHF.

The table lists this clone with a count of one. The chain couples TRBV3-1 (or the pseudogene TRBV3-2) to TRBJ2-3; 11 bases map to TRBD2. CDR1 is LGHDT, CDR2 YNNKEL, per germline (reference sequence). Trimming at V came to 5 bases and at J to 1 base, leaving 11 bases not matched to a gene. The CDR3 is made up of 18 amino acids. CDR3 amino acids: CASSGDSGRADRTDTQYF. The CDR3 nucleotides are TGTGCCAGCAGCGGGGATAGCGGGAGGGCCGACCGCACAGATACGCAGTATTTT.

The rearrangement uses TRBV6-5 and TRBJ1-1, with D perhaps matching TRBD1 (6 bases). This CDR3 is built from 13 residues. Trimming left V 4 bases short and J 3 bases short, with 9 bases between. CDR1 is MNHEY and CDR2 is SVGAGI in the germline V gene. The CDR3 DNA reads TGTGCCAGCAGTTGGGGGGGCCACACTGAAGCTTTCTTT. This sequence encodes CASSWGGHTEAFF.

The chain employs TRBV5-1 and TRBJ2-2, with D maybe TRBD2 (6 bases). Trimming cost V 4 bases and J 5 bases, with 15 bases left between them. Germline V gives CDR1 SGHRS, CDR2 YFSETQ. This CDR3 is 15 amino acids long. The CDR3 loop reads CASSTLSGGTGELFF. CDR3 DNA: TGCGCCAGCAGCACACTCTCCGGGGGAACCGGGGAGCTGTTTTTT.

The CDR3 spells CASRGQRGEKLFF. The CDR3 DNA follows: TGCGCCAGCAGGGGACAGAGAGGTGAAAAACTGTTTTTT. The chain joins TRBV5-1 to TRBJ1-4, with TRBD1 matching 7 bases. V dropped 5 bases and J dropped 7; count of bases not matched to a gene: 5. CDR3 size: 13 residues. Germline V lookup: CDR1 SGHRS, CDR2 YFSETQ.

This clone was seen a single time. The CDR3 protein is CASSFTDEGTEAFF. The CDR3 region has the DNA TGTGCCAGCAGCTTTACAGACGAGGGCACTGAAGCTTTCTTT. This sequence joins TRBV5-5 and TRBJ1-1; D not certain. V lost 2 bases and J 4 bases, leaving 12 bases between the germline ends. This CDR3 contains 14 residues. CDR1 and CDR2 (germline): SGHKS, YYEKEE (reference sequence).

This clone was counted a single time. The gene calls are TRBV11-3 and TRBJ2-3, with TRBD1 as a possible D gene (6 bases). Per germline, CDR1 SGHNT and CDR2 YENEEA. Trimming took 8 bases from V and 0 from J, leaving 18 bases between them. The CDR3 is 16 amino acids. CDR3 amino acids: CASSGTSSSSTDTQYF. CDR3 bases: TGTGCCAGCTCCGGGACATCGTCCTCTAGCACAGATACGCAGTATTTT.